Listed below are T cell receptor beta chains from one sample, sequenced in a study of brain metastases from non-small cell lung cancer. Data came from immunoSEQ multiplex PCR; TCRdb stores just in-frame clones and leaves some out. The sample contains approximately 2,500 clones, under 85% of which appear only once. Sequenced input: primary lung tumor tissue. These receptors all come from a donor at least 40 years old with non-small cell lung cancer. The CDR3 runs from the conserved cysteine through the conserved F or W. D genes are given only for firm matches. Clone size is not always given. Where it is, it says once, few, many or a class for expanded clones.

v_call: TRBV4-3; j_call: TRBJ2-7; d_call: NA; clone_size: NA; cdr3_nt: TGCGCCAGCAGCCTCGCCAAGGGGGTCCACGAGCAGTACTTC; cdr3_aa: CASSLAKGVHEQYF
v_call: TRBV7-9; j_call: TRBJ2-7; d_call: NA; clone_size: NA; cdr3_nt: TGTGCCAGCAGTGCGCATAGCAGGGGTGAGCAGTACTTC; cdr3_aa: CASSAHSRGEQYF
v_call: TRBV10-3; j_call: TRBJ2-7; d_call: TRBD1; clone_size: NA; cdr3_nt: TGTGCCATCAGCGGGGACAGGGGATCCTACGAGCAGTACTTC; cdr3_aa: CAISGDRGSYEQYF
v_call: TRBV7-8; j_call: TRBJ2-2; d_call: NA; clone_size: NA; cdr3_nt: TGTGCCAGCAGCCCGCACAAGTTGGAGCTGTTTTTT; cdr3_aa: CASSPHKLELFF
v_call: TRBV3-1/TRBV3-2; j_call: TRBJ1-5; d_call: NA; clone_size: NA; cdr3_nt: TGTGCCAGCAGCCAAGAAACTACGGACAGTCCCCAATTTCAGCCCCAGCATTTT; cdr3_aa: CASSQETTDSPQFQPQHF
v_call: TRBV10-3; j_call: TRBJ1-3; d_call: NA; clone_size: once; cdr3_nt: TGTGCCATCAGTGAGGGGGGTGGAAACACCATATATTTT; cdr3_aa: CAISEGGGNTIYF
v_call: TRBV10-3; j_call: TRBJ2-1; d_call: TRBD1; clone_size: NA; cdr3_nt: TGTGCCATCAGTGGGGACAGTAATGAGCAGTTCTTC; cdr3_aa: CAISGDSNEQFF
v_call: TRBV29-1; j_call: TRBJ1-2; d_call: NA; clone_size: NA; cdr3_nt: TGCAGCGCTGGCTTAACAGGGAAATATGGCTACACCTTC; cdr3_aa: CSAGLTGKYGYTF
v_call: TRBV11-3; j_call: TRBJ2-2; d_call: TRBD2; clone_size: once; cdr3_nt: TGTGCCAGCAGCCCCCGGACTAGCGGTAACACCGGGGAGCTGTTTTTT; cdr3_aa: CASSPRTSGNTGELFF
v_call: TRBV19; j_call: TRBJ1-2; d_call: NA; clone_size: NA; cdr3_nt: TGTGCCAATAGTATACCGACAGGAGCCCATTGGACCAGCTATGGCTACACCTTC; cdr3_aa: CANSIPTGAHWTSYGYTF
v_call: TRBV3-1/TRBV3-2; j_call: TRBJ1-1; d_call: TRBD1; clone_size: NA; cdr3_nt: TGTGCCAGCAGCCAACAAGGGGGCGGGGGAGGCACTGAAGCTTTCTTT; cdr3_aa: CASSQQGGGGGTEAFF
v_call: TRBV5-8; j_call: TRBJ1-4; d_call: TRBD1; clone_size: once; cdr3_nt: TGTGCCAGCAGCTTGGACAGGGGGCTTTCTAATGAAAAACTGTTTTTT; cdr3_aa: CASSLDRGLSNEKLFF
v_call: TRBV7-3; j_call: TRBJ2-1; d_call: TRBD2; clone_size: NA; cdr3_nt: TGTGCCAGCAGCCCTAACCCTACTAGCGGTTTTTCGGATGAGCAGTTCTTC; cdr3_aa: CASSPNPTSGFSDEQFF
v_call: TRBV5-4; j_call: TRBJ1-2; d_call: NA; clone_size: NA; cdr3_nt: TGTGCCAGCAGCGCAAAGGGGGGAGAGGATCCCTATGGCTACACCTTC; cdr3_aa: CASSAKGGEDPYGYTF
v_call: TRBV5-5; j_call: TRBJ1-5; d_call: NA; clone_size: NA; cdr3_nt: TGTGCCAGCACCGCCGGGGGGCAAGAGAATCAGCCCCAGCATTTT; cdr3_aa: CASTAGGQENQPQHF
v_call: TRBV9; j_call: TRBJ1-1; d_call: NA; clone_size: NA; cdr3_nt: TGTGCCAGCAGCGATTTAGGGAACACTGAAGCTTTCTTT; cdr3_aa: CASSDLGNTEAFF
v_call: TRBV5-8; j_call: TRBJ1-5; d_call: NA; clone_size: NA; cdr3_nt: TGTGCCAGCAGCCTGACCGGGTTTAGCAATCAGCCCCAGCATTTT; cdr3_aa: CASSLTGFSNQPQHF
v_call: TRBV5-1; j_call: TRBJ1-5; d_call: NA; clone_size: NA; cdr3_nt: TGCGCCAGCAGCTTCGGGGGAAGAAGTCAGCCCCAGCATTTT; cdr3_aa: CASSFGGRSQPQHF
v_call: TRBV28; j_call: TRBJ1-1; d_call: NA; clone_size: NA; cdr3_nt: TGTGCCAGCAGTTTAGGCCAAGAAGCTTTCTTT; cdr3_aa: CASSLGQEAFF
v_call: TRBV27; j_call: TRBJ2-7; d_call: NA; clone_size: NA; cdr3_nt: TGTGCCAGCAGTACAAACGGGGGCTACGAGCAGTACTTC; cdr3_aa: CASSTNGGYEQYF
v_call: TRBV5-1; j_call: TRBJ1-6; d_call: NA; clone_size: once; cdr3_nt: TGCGCCAGCAGCTTGGATTTGGGGAATAATTCACCCCTCCACTTT; cdr3_aa: CASSLDLGNNSPLHF
v_call: TRBV3-1/TRBV3-2; j_call: TRBJ1-6; d_call: NA; clone_size: large; cdr3_nt: TGTGCCAGCAGCCAAGGGTCAGGGCCCTATAATTCACCCCTCCACTTT; cdr3_aa: CASSQGSGPYNSPLHF
v_call: TRBV10-3; j_call: TRBJ1-1; d_call: NA; clone_size: NA; cdr3_nt: TGTGCCATCAAGACAAGCATGAACACTGAAGCTTTCTTT; cdr3_aa: CAIKTSMNTEAFF
v_call: TRBV29-1; j_call: TRBJ2-4; d_call: NA; clone_size: few; cdr3_nt: TGCAGCGTTGGTTATAAAGGGTTAAACATTCAGTACTTC; cdr3_aa: CSVGYKGLNIQYF
v_call: TRBV7-2; j_call: TRBJ2-3; d_call: TRBD2; clone_size: NA; cdr3_nt: TGTGCCAGCAGCTTAGGGACTAGCAGGATAAATGGGCAGTATTTT; cdr3_aa: CASSLGTSRINGQYF
v_call: TRBV12-3/TRBV12-4; j_call: TRBJ2-3; d_call: NA; clone_size: once; cdr3_nt: TGTGCCAGCACGTTGGGAGGGGGGGATACGCAGTATTTT; cdr3_aa: CASTLGGGDTQYF
v_call: TRBV24-1; j_call: TRBJ2-1; d_call: NA; clone_size: NA; cdr3_nt: TGTGCCACCGCTGCCGCCGGGGACCTCGGGAATGCTGAGCAGTTCTTC; cdr3_aa: CATAAAGDLGNAEQFF
v_call: TRBV20-1; j_call: TRBJ1-1; d_call: TRBD1; clone_size: NA; cdr3_nt: TGCAGTGCTAGTCCGAGACAGGGAAACACTGAAGCTTTCTTT; cdr3_aa: CSASPRQGNTEAFF
v_call: TRBV19; j_call: TRBJ2-3; d_call: NA; clone_size: large; cdr3_nt: TGTGCCAGTAGTATAGGAGATACGCAGTATTTT; cdr3_aa: CASSIGDTQYF
v_call: TRBV6-6; j_call: TRBJ1-4; d_call: NA; clone_size: NA; cdr3_nt: TGTGCCAGCAGTCCCTGGACGGGGAGTAATGAAAAACTGTTTTTT; cdr3_aa: CASSPWTGSNEKLFF
v_call: TRBV18; j_call: TRBJ1-6; d_call: TRBD1; clone_size: NA; cdr3_nt: TGTGCCAGCTCACCGGGACAGGGGGTATGGTCACCCCTCCACTTT; cdr3_aa: CASSPGQGVWSPLHF
v_call: TRBV19; j_call: TRBJ2-7; d_call: NA; clone_size: NA; cdr3_nt: TGTGCCAGTGGTTTCTACGAGCAGTACTTC; cdr3_aa: CASGFYEQYF
v_call: TRBV3-1/TRBV3-2; j_call: TRBJ1-3; d_call: TRBD1; clone_size: NA; cdr3_nt: TGTGCCAGCAGCCCGTACAGGGGACCCGGAAACACCATATATTTT; cdr3_aa: CASSPYRGPGNTIYF
v_call: TRBV28; j_call: TRBJ1-5; d_call: NA; clone_size: NA; cdr3_nt: TGTGCCACCAGCGGCAATCAGCCCCAGCATTTT; cdr3_aa: CATSGNQPQHF
v_call: TRBV19; j_call: TRBJ2-5; d_call: TRBD2; clone_size: NA; cdr3_nt: TGTGCCAGTAGTATGACCAGCGGGGGCGGAGAGACTCAGTACTTC; cdr3_aa: CASSMTSGGGETQYF
v_call: TRBV7-2; j_call: TRBJ2-1; d_call: TRBD2; clone_size: NA; cdr3_nt: TGTGCCAGCAGCTACGGGACTAGCGGGTTAAATGAGCAGTTCTTC; cdr3_aa: CASSYGTSGLNEQFF
v_call: TRBV20-1; j_call: TRBJ2-1; d_call: NA; clone_size: NA; cdr3_nt: TGCAGTGCTAGTTTAAGTGGGCAGAGGATTAAGCAGTTCTTC; cdr3_aa: CSASLSGQRIKQFF
v_call: TRBV19; j_call: TRBJ2-3; d_call: NA; clone_size: NA; cdr3_nt: TGTGCCAGTAGTAGGGTCCATTGGGATACGCAGTATTTT; cdr3_aa: CASSRVHWDTQYF
v_call: TRBV24-1; j_call: TRBJ2-1; d_call: NA; clone_size: NA; cdr3_nt: TGTGCCACCAGTGATTTGAGCAGGGCTAAAAATGAGCAGTTCTTC; cdr3_aa: CATSDLSRAKNEQFF
v_call: TRBV7-9; j_call: TRBJ2-3; d_call: NA; clone_size: NA; cdr3_nt: TGTGCCAGCAGCTCCCTGTCTGGCCGCGCAGATACGCAGTATTTT; cdr3_aa: CASSSLSGRADTQYF
v_call: TRBV20-1; j_call: TRBJ2-1; d_call: NA; clone_size: NA; cdr3_nt: TGCAGTGCTAGTAAGGGGGATGATGTGGTCTTC; cdr3_aa: CSASKGDDVVF
v_call: TRBV12-3/TRBV12-4; j_call: TRBJ1-1; d_call: NA; clone_size: NA; cdr3_nt: TGTGCCAGCACCTCACGGGAAGGCACTGAAGCTTTCTTT; cdr3_aa: CASTSREGTEAFF
v_call: TRBV18; j_call: TRBJ1-2; d_call: NA; clone_size: NA; cdr3_nt: TGTGCCAGCTCACCAGGGGGGGACTATGGCTACACCTTC; cdr3_aa: CASSPGGDYGYTF
v_call: TRBV5-6; j_call: TRBJ2-2; d_call: NA; clone_size: NA; cdr3_nt: TGTGCCAGCAGCCCGTTGGGCCGGGGCGGGGAGCTGTTTTTT; cdr3_aa: CASSPLGRGGELFF
v_call: TRBV7-6; j_call: TRBJ2-7; d_call: TRBD1; clone_size: NA; cdr3_nt: TGTGCCAGCAGCTGGGACAGGAGGAACGAGCAGTACTTC; cdr3_aa: CASSWDRRNEQYF
v_call: TRBV6-6; j_call: TRBJ2-7; d_call: TRBD1; clone_size: NA; cdr3_nt: TGTGCCAGCAGTTATTCCGGGACAGGATATAGGGAGCAGTACTTC; cdr3_aa: CASSYSGTGYREQYF
v_call: TRBV28; j_call: TRBJ2-4; d_call: NA; clone_size: few; cdr3_nt: TGTGCCAGCAGTCCTCAGGGATCCCTAGCCAAAAACATTCAGTACTTC; cdr3_aa: CASSPQGSLAKNIQYF